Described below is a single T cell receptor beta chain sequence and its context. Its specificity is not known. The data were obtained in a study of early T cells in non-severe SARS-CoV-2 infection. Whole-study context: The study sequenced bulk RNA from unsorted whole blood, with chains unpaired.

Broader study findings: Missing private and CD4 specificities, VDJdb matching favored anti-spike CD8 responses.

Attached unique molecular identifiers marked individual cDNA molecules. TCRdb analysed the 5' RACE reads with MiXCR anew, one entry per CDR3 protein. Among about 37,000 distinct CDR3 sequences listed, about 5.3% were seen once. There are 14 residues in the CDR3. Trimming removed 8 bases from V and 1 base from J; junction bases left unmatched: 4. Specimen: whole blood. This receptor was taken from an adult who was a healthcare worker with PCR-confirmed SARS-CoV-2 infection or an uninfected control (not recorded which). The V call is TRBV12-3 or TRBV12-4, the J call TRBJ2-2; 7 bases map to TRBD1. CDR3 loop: CASYRQGNTGELFF. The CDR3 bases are TGTGCCAGCTATCGACAGGGGAACACCGGGGAGCTGTTTTTT.